The rows below give T cell receptor beta chains drawn from one sample of a study of T cells in Graves' hyperthyroidism and ophthalmopathy. Using its own MiXCR run on the multiplex PCR reads, TCRdb lists one record per CDR3 protein. The table records 480,000 or so distinct CDR3 sequences, roughly 45% of them present only once. Specimen: peripheral blood or thyroid tissue (not recorded which). The receptors were gathered from an adult woman with Graves' disease, either hyperthyroidism or ophthalmopathy (not recorded which). Each CDR3 is given with its conserved first and last residue. Each record gives: J gene, V gene, D gene, clone size, CDR3 protein, CDR3 DNA. The D gene is left open where the match is weak. Clone size is shown for a subset of rows, as once, few, many or a class of expanded clone.

TRBJ2-7,TRBV7-8,-,-,CASSLGLRMGYEQYF,TGTGCCAGCAGCTTGGGTTTGCGGATGGGCTACGAGCAGTACTTC
TRBJ1-2,TRBV27,TRBD1,-,CASSFGQGTYGYTF,TGTGCCAGCAGTTTCGGACAGGGGACCTATGGCTACACCTTC
TRBJ2-3,TRBV10-3,-,-,CAISEKGGYTDTQYF,TGTGCCATCAGTGAGAAGGGGGGGTACACAGATACGCAGTATTTT
TRBJ1-3,TRBV9,TRBD1,many,CASSVTGGGNTIYF,TGTGCCAGCAGCGTCACAGGGGGCGGAAACACCATATATTTT
TRBJ1-1,TRBV20-1,TRBD1,few,CSANQGTANTEAFF,TGCAGTGCTAACCAAGGGACAGCGAACACTGAAGCTTTCTTT
TRBJ1-5,TRBV15,-,-,CATSRAGSQPQHF,TGTGCCACCAGCAGAGCCGGTAGTCAGCCCCAGCATTTT
TRBJ2-2,TRBV29-1,TRBD1,once,CSVEGRGRTGELFF,TGCAGCGTTGAGGGCAGGGGGCGCACCGGGGAGCTGTTTTTT
TRBJ1-2,TRBV19,TRBD1,many,CASSLQGGRNYGYTF,TGTGCCAGTAGTTTACAAGGGGGCCGGAACTATGGCTACACCTTC
TRBJ1-3,TRBV20-1,-,-,CSARRGGPGNTIYF,TGCAGTGCGAGAAGGGGTGGCCCTGGAAACACCATATATTTT
TRBJ2-2,TRBV5-4,TRBD2,many,CASSSLAGGPQELFF,TGTGCCAGCAGCTCACTAGCGGGAGGGCCGCAGGAGCTGTTTTTT
TRBJ2-5,TRBV11-1,TRBD2,many,CASSYLAGETQYF,TGTGCCAGCAGTTATCTAGCGGGAGAGACCCAGTACTTC
TRBJ2-5,TRBV11-2,-,many,CASSSGGAETQYF,TGTGCCAGCAGCTCGGGGGGCGCCGAGACCCAGTACTTC
TRBJ1-5,TRBV20-1,-,-,CSVQSGLQPQHF,TGCAGTGTACAGTCTGGTCTTCAGCCCCAGCATTTT
TRBJ1-4,TRBV29-1,-,many,CSVTGGGLGEKLFF,TGCAGCGTTACTGGCGGGGGGCTGGGGGAAAAACTGTTTTTT
TRBJ1-5,TRBV5-4,-,once,CASSVRPGLAGVGNQPQHF,TGTGCCAGCAGCGTGCGGCCGGGACTAGCGGGAGTGGGCAATCAGCCCCAGCATTTT
TRBJ2-7,TRBV24-1,-,-,CATSDFYEQYF,TGTGCCACCAGTGACTTCTACGAGCAGTACTTC
TRBJ1-3,TRBV3-1,TRBD1,-,CASSLLGTAGNTIYF,TGTGCCAGCAGCCTTCTCGGGACAGCTGGAAACACCATATATTTT
TRBJ1-2,TRBV7-9,-,few,CASSPGGKPDGYTF,TGTGCCAGCAGCCCGGGGGGGAAGCCTGATGGCTACACCTTC
TRBJ2-5,TRBV10-3,-,many,CAISAVGGQETQYF,TGTGCCATCAGTGCGGTGGGGGGCCAAGAGACCCAGTACTTC
TRBJ2-5,TRBV6-2/TRBV6-3,-,many,CASSPPGAAGETQYF,TGTGCCAGCAGTCCACCGGGGGCGGCAGGGGAGACCCAGTACTTC
TRBJ1-1,TRBV5-1,-,many,CASSLTGSDTEAFF,TGCGCCAGCAGCTTGACAGGGTCGGACACTGAAGCTTTCTTT
TRBJ1-4,TRBV20-1,TRBD1,many,CSASQGASAEKLFF,TGCAGTGCTAGCCAGGGGGCATCGGCTGAAAAACTGTTTTTT
TRBJ1-1,TRBV6-1,-,-,CASSVPGNLNTEAFF,TGTGCCAGCAGTGTGCCGGGAAATTTGAACACTGAAGCTTTCTTT
TRBJ1-3,TRBV29-1,-,-,CSVASVSGNTIYF,TGCAGCGTTGCATCGGTCTCTGGAAACACCATATATTTT
TRBJ1-2,TRBV7-3,-,many,CASSPGATTPYGYTF,TGTGCCAGCAGCCCCGGGGCCACTACGCCTTATGGCTACACCTTC
TRBJ2-7,TRBV20-1,TRBD2,few,CSVETSKGYEQYF,TGCAGTGTTGAGACTAGCAAGGGCTACGAGCAGTACTTC
TRBJ1-1,TRBV7-9,-,-,CASSYGDTEAFF,TGTGCCAGCAGTTATGGGGACACTGAAGCTTTCTTT